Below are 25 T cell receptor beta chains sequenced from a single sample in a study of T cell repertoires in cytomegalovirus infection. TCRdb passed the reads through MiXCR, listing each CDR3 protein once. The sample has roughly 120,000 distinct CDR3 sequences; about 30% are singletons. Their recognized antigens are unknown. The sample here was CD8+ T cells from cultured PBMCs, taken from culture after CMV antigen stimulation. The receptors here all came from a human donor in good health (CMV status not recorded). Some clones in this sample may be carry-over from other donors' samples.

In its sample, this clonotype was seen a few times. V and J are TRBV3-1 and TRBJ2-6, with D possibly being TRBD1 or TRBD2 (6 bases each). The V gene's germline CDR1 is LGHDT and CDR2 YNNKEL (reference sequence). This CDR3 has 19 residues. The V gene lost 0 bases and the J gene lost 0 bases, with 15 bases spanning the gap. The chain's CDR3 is CASSQDWGAFRSGANVLTF. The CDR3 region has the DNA TGTGCCAGCAGCCAAGATTGGGGGGCCTTTCGCTCTGGGGCCAACGTCCTGACTTTC.

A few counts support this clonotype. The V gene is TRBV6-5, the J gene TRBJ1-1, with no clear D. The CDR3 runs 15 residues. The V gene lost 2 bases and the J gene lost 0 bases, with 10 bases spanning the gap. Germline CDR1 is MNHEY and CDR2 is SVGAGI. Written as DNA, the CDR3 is TGTGCCAGCAGTTACGACGAGGTCATGAACACTGAAGCTTTCTTT. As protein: CASSYDEVMNTEAFF.

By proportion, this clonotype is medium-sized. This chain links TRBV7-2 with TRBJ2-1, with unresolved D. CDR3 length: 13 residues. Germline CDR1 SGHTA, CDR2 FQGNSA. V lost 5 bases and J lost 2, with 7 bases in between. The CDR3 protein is CASSLAPYNEQFF. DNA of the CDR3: TGTGCCAGCAGCCTCGCTCCCTACAATGAGCAGTTCTTC.

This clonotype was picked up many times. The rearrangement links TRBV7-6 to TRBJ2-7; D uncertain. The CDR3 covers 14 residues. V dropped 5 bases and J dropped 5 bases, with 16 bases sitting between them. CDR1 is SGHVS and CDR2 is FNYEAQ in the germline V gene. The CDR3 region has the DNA TGTGCCAGCAGCCCCTTGGGTGGGCTTCACGAGCAGTACTTC. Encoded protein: CASSPLGGLHEQYF.

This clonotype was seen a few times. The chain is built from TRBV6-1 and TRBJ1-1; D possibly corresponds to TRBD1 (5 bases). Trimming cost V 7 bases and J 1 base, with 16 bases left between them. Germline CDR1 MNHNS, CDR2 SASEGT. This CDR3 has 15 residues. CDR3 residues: CASNGQGDGNTEAFF. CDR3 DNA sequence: TGTGCCAGCAACGGGCAGGGTGACGGGAACACTGAAGCTTTCTTT.

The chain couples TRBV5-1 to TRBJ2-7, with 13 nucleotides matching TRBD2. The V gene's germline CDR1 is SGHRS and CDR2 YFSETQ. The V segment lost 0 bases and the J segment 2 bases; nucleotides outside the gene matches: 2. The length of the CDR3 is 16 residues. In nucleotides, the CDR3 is TGCGCCAGCAGCTTGGGACTAGCGGGGGGCGCCTACGAGCAGTACTTC. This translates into CASSLGLAGGAYEQYF. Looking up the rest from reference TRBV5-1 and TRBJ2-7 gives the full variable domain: KAGVTQTPRYLIKTRGQQVTLSCSPISGHRSVSWYQQTPGQGLQFLFEYFSETQRNKGNFPGRFSGRQFSNSRSEMNVSTLELGDSALYLCASSLGLAGGAYEQYFGPGTRLTVT.

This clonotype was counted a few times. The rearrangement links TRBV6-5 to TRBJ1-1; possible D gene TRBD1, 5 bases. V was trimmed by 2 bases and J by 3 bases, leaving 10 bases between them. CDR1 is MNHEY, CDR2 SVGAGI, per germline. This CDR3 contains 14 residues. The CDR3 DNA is TGTGCCAGCAGTTACACTCCGGGGGACACTGAAGCTTTCTTT. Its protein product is CASSYTPGDTEAFF.

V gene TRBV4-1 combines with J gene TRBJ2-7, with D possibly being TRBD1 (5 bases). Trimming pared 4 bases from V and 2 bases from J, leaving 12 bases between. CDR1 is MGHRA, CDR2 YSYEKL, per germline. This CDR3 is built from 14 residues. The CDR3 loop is CASSPETETYEQYF. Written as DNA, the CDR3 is TGCGCCAGCAGCCCGGAGACAGAGACCTACGAGCAGTACTTC.

The CDR3 coding sequence is TGTGCCAGCGCGGGGGGGACTACCAATCAGCCCCAGCATTTT. Translating gives CASAGGTTNQPQHF. The genes are TRBV7-4 and TRBJ1-5, with D possibly matching TRBD1 (5 bases). Germline loops: CDR1 SGHVT, CDR2 SQSDAQ. The length of the CDR3 is 14 residues. Deletions cut 8 bases from V and 3 bases from J, with 14 bases between.

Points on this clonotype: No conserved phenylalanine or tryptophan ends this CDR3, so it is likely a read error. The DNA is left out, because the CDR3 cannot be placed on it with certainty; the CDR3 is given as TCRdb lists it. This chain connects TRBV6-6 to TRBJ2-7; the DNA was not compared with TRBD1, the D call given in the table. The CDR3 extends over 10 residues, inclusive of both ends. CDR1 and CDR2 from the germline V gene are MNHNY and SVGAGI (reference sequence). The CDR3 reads CASSDGRVAL.

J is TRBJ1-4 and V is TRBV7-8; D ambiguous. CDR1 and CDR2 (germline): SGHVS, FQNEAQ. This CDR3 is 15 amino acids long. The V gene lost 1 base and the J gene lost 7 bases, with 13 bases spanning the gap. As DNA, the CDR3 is TGTGCCAGCAGCTTAGGTGATCGAGCCCCTGAAAAACTGTTTTTT. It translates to CASSLGDRAPEKLFF.

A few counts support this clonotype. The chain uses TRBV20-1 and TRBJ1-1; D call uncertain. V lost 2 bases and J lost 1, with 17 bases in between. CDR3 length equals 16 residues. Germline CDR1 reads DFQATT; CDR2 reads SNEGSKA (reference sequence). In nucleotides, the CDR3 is TGCAGTGCTAGATCCGGCCGTCGCAGAGAGAACACTGAAGCTTTCTTT. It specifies CSARSGRRRENTEAFF.

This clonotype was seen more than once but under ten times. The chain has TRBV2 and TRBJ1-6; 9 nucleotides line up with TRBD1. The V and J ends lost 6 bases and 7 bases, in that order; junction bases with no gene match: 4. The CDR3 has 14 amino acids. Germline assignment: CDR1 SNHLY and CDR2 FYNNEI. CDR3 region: CASRATGGNSPLHF. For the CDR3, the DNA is TGTGCCAGCAGAGCCACAGGGGGCAATTCACCCCTCCACTTT.

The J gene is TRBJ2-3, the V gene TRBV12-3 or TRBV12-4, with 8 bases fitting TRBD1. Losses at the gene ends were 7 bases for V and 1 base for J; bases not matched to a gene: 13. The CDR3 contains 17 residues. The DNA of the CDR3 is TGTGCCAGCACTGGTGACAGGGGTGAGGATGGCACAGATACGCAGTATTTT. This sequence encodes CASTGDRGEDGTDTQYF.

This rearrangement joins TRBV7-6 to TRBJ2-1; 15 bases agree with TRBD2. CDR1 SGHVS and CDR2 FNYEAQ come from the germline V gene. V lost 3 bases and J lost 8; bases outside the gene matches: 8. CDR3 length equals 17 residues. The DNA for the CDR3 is TGTGCCAGCAGCTTGGAACCGGGACTAGCGGGGGGCGATGAGCAGTTCTTC. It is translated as CASSLEPGLAGGDEQFF.

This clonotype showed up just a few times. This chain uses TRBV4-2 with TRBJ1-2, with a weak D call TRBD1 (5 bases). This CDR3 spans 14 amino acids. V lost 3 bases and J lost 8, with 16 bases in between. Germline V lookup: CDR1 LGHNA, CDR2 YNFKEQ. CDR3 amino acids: CASSHPPGKSGYTF. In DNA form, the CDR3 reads TGTGCCAGCAGCCACCCGCCAGGGAAGTCGGGCTACACCTTC.

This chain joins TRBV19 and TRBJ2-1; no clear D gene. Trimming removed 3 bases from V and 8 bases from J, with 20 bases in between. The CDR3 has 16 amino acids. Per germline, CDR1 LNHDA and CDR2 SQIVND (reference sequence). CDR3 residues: CASSIPWAGFGDEQFF. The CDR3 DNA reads TGTGCCAGTAGTATCCCTTGGGCAGGTTTTGGAGATGAGCAGTTCTTC.

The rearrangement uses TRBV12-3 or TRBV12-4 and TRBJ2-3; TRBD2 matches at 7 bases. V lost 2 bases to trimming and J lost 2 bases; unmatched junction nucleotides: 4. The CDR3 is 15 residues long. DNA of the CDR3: TGTGCCAGCAGTTTAACAGCGGGGATCACAGATACGCAGTATTTT. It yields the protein CASSLTAGITDTQYF.

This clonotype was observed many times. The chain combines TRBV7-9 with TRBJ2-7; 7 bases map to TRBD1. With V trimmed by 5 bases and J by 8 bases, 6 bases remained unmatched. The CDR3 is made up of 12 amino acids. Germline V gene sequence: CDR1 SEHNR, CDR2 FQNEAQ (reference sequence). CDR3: CASSHSDRKQYF. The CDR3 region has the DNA TGTGCCAGCAGCCATTCGGACAGGAAGCAGTACTTC.

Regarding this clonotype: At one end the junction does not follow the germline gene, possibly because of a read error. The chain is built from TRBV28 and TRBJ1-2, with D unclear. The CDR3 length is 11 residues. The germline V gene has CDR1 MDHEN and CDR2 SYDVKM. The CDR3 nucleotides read TGTGTCAGCAGTTTATCGACAGGCTACACCTTC. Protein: CVSSLSTGYTF.

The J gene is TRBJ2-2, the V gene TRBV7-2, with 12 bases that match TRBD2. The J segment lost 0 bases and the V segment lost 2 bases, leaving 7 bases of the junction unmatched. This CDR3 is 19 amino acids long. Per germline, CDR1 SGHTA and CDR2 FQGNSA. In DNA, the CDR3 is TGTGCCAGCAGCTTACCGACTAGCGGGGGTTATCCGAACACCGGGGAGCTGTTTTTT. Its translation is CASSLPTSGGYPNTGELFF.

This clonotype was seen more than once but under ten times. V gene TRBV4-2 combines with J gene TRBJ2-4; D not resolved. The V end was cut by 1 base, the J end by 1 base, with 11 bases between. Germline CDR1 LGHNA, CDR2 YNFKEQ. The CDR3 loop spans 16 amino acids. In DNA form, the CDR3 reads TGTGCCAGCAGCCAAGCGATGACACAGGCCAAAAACATTCAGTACTTC. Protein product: CASSQAMTQAKNIQYF.

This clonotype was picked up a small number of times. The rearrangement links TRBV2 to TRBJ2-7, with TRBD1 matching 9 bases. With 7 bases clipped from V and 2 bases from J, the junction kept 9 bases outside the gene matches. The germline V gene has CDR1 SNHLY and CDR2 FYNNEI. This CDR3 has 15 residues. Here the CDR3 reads CASIKQGAEAYEQYF. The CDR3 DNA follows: TGTGCCAGCATCAAACAGGGGGCAGAGGCCTACGAGCAGTACTTC.

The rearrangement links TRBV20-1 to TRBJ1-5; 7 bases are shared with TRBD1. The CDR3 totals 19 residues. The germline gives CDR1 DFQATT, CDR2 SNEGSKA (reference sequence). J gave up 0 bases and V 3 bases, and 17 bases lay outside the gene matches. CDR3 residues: CSASDPGDRAHYSNQPQHF. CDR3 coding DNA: TGCAGTGCTAGTGACCCCGGGGACAGAGCCCATTATAGCAATCAGCCCCAGCATTTT.

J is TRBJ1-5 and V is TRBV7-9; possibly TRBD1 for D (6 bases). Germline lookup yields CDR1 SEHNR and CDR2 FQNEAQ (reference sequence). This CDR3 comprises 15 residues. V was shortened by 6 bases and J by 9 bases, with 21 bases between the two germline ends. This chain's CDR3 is CASSYDQGRPGPQHF. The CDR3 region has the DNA TGTGCCAGCAGTTATGACCAGGGGCGCCCGGGGCCCCAGCATTTT.